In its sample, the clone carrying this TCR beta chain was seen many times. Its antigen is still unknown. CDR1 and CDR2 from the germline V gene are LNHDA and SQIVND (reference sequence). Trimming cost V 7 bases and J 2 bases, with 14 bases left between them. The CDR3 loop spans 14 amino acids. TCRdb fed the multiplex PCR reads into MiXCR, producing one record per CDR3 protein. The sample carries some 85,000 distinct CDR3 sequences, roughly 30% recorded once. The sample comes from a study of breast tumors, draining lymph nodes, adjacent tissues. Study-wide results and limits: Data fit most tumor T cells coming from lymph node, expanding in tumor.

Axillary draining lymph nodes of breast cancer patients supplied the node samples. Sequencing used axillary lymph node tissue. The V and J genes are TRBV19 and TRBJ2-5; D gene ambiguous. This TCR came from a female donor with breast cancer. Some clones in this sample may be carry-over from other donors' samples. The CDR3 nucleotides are TGTGCCAGTACCAAGACCGGATTTCAAGAGACCCAGTACTTC. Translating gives CASTKTGFQETQYF.